The subject of this entry is one T cell receptor (beta chain). Its antigen remains unidentified. These data belong to a study of cytomegalovirus exposure and HLA in healthy donors. Study-wide points: Analysis performed later found more than 15,000 TCR beta sequences associated with HLA alleles at 0.05 false discovery rate.

In the PCR, 60 Vbeta and 13 Jbeta primers were used. Profiled with immunoSEQ multiplex PCR; TCRdb holds only in-frame clones, not every one. The sample has about 190,000 clones, about 82% seen once. Trimming cost V 5 bases and J 6 bases, with 19 bases left between them. Germline CDR1 reads LNHNV; CDR2 reads YYDKDF (reference sequence). CDR3 size: 15 residues. Sequencing was done on a sample of PBMCs. J is TRBJ1-1 and V is TRBV15, with a possible D match to TRBD1 (5 bases). The receptor was derived from a male donor in good health and CMV-seronegative. As DNA, the CDR3 is TGTGCCACCAGCGGGGGGTCAGGGTCCTTCTCTGAAGCTTTCTTT. Translated: CATSGGSGSFSEAFF.